This passage covers 8 T cell receptor beta chains from one sample sequenced in a study of shared T cell receptors in the human thymus. Some clones are missing from TCRdb's copy, which holds only in-frame ones; the method was immunoSEQ multiplex PCR. The data contain 500,000 to 750,000 clones, more than 75% of them singletons. Another study also made use of these data, one on human thymus T cells.

Specimen: thymocytes. Receptors originate from a boy under two years old with a congenital heart defect.

The V gene is TRBV4-3, the J gene TRBJ2-7, with 11 bases lining up with TRBD2. After removal of 4 bases from V and 0 bases from J, the junction contained 8 bases not matched to a gene. The CDR3 extends over 17 amino acids. From germline, CDR1 is LGHNA and CDR2 YSLEER. The CDR3 sequence: CASSLILTSGVSYEQYF. DNA for the CDR3: TGCGCCAGCAGCCTAATCCTGACTAGCGGGGTCTCCTACGAGCAGTACTTC.

The rearrangement uses TRBV4-1 and TRBJ2-5; 10 nucleotides line up with TRBD2. Germline V gene lookup returns CDR1 MGHRA and CDR2 YSYEKL. This CDR3 comprises 18 residues. Trimming at V came to 1 base and at J to 5 bases, leaving 13 bases not matched to a gene. The CDR3 DNA reads TGCGCCAGCAGCCAAGTAAGGACTAGCGGAGGCCCTAAGGAGACCCAGTACTTC. The encoded protein is CASSQVRTSGGPKETQYF.

This rearrangement joins TRBV6-1 to TRBJ2-2; D is perhaps TRBD2 (5 bases). Germline CDR1 and CDR2: MNHNS and SASEGT. This CDR3 spans 19 amino acids. V lost 4 bases, J lost 6 bases, and 27 bases lay in between. The CDR3 region is CASSVLGTSPPFCPGELFF. DNA for the CDR3: TGTGCCAGCAGTGTCCTGGGTACTAGTCCTCCCTTTTGTCCCGGGGAGCTGTTTTTT.

The rearrangement joins TRBV7-9 to TRBJ2-3; a possible D gene is TRBD1 (7 bases). Germline V gene sequence: CDR1 SEHNR, CDR2 FQNEAQ (reference sequence). This CDR3 has 15 amino acids. Trimming cost V 7 bases and J 3 bases, with 17 bases left between them. The DNA of the CDR3 is TGTGCCAGCACCCAGGGGCCAGGGGGGACAGATACGCAGTATTTT. This codes for CASTQGPGGTDTQYF.

The chain combines TRBV6-1 with TRBJ2-3; 11 nucleotides align to TRBD2. Germline loops: CDR1 MNHNS, CDR2 SASEGT. The length of the CDR3 is 21 residues. With 1 base clipped from V and 5 bases from J, the junction kept 20 bases outside the gene matches. CDR3: CASSEGGSGRAGGPRLDTQYF. The CDR3 bases are TGTGCCAGCAGTGAAGGTGGTAGCGGGAGGGCCGGGGGCCCCCGCCTAGATACGCAGTATTTT.

DNA for the CDR3: TGTGCCATCAGTGAGAGTCCCGGGACTAGCGGTTACAATGAGCAGTTCTTC. Its protein is CAISESPGTSGYNEQFF. The chain couples TRBV10-3 to TRBJ2-1; 11 bases line up with TRBD2. The CDR3 has 17 amino acids. The junction had 7 bases not matched to a gene; V was cut back by 2 bases and J by 4 bases. The germline CDR1 and CDR2 sequences are ENHRY and SYGVKD.

The rearrangement joins TRBV5-6 to TRBJ1-1; 9 nucleotides match TRBD1. This CDR3 is built from 14 residues. The germline CDR1 and CDR2 sequences are SGHDT and YYEEEE. The V gene end was trimmed by 4 bases and the J gene end by 4 bases; junction bases not matched to a gene: 5. CDR3 residues: CASSLDRGRTEAFF. CDR3 coding DNA: TGTGCCAGCAGCCTGGACAGGGGACGCACTGAAGCTTTCTTT.

This clone was observed a few times. The chain's CDR3 is CASTPEGQGIAYEQYF. The CDR3 nucleotides read TGCGCCAGCACCCCTGAGGGACAGGGGATAGCTTACGAGCAGTACTTC. The chain joins TRBV5-1 to TRBJ2-7; the match to TRBD1 covers 10 bases. V shed 6 bases, J shed 4 bases, and the junction held 13 bases outside the gene matches. The germline V gene encodes CDR1 SGHRS and CDR2 YFSETQ. The CDR3 extends over 16 amino acids.